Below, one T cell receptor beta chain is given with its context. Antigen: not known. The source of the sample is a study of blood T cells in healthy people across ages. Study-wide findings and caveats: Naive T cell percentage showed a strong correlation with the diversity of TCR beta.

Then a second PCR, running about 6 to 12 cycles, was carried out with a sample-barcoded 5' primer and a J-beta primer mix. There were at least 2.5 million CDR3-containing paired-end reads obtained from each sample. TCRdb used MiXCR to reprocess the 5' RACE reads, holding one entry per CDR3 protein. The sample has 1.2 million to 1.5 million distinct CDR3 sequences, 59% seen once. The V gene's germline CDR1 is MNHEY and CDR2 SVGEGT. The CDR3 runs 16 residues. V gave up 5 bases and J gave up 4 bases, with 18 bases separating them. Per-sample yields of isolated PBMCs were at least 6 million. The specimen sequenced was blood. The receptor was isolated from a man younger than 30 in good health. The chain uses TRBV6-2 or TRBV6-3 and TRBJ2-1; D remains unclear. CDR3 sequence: CASSAGPQSLYNEQFF. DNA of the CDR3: TGTGCCAGCAGTGCCGGACCCCAAAGCTTATACAATGAGCAGTTCTTC.